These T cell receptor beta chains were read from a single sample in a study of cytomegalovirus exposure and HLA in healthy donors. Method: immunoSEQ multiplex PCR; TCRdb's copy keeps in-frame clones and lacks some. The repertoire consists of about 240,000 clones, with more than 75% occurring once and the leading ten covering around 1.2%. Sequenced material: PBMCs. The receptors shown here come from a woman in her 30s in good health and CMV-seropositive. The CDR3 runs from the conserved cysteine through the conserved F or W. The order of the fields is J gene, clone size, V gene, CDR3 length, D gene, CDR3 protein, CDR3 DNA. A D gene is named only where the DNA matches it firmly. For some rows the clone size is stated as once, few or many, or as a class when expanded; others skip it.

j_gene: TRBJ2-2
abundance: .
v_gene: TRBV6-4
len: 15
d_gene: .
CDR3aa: CASSDSGTNTGELFF
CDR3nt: TGTGCCAGCAGTGATTCGGGAACGAACACCGGGGAGCTGTTTTTT

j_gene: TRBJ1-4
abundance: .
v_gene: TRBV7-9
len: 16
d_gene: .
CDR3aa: CASSYGGSRTNEKLFF
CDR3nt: TGTGCCAGCAGCTACGGGGGGTCTCGCACTAATGAAAAACTGTTTTTT

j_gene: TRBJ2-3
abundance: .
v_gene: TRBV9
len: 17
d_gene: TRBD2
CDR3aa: CASSVGGAGGLTDTQYF
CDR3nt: TGTGCCAGCAGCGTAGGAGGCGCGGGAGGCCTCACAGATACGCAGTATTTT

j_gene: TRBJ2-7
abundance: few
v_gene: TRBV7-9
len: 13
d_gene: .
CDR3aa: CASSSGSINEQYF
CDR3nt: TGTGCCAGCAGCTCGGGGAGCATCAACGAGCAGTACTTC

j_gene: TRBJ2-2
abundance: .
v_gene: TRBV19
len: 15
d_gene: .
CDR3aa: CASTLKAASAGELFF
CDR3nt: TGTGCCAGTACCCTAAAGGCGGCTAGCGCCGGGGAGCTGTTTTTT

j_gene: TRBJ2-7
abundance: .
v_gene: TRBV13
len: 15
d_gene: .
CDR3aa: CASSSNTGEAYEQYF
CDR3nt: TGTGCCAGCAGCTCCAACACAGGGGAGGCATACGAGCAGTACTTC

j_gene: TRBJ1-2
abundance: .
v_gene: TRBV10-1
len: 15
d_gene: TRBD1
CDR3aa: CASSPRTGGSGGYTF
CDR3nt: TGCGCCAGCAGCCCTAGGACAGGCGGATCGGGTGGCTACACCTTC

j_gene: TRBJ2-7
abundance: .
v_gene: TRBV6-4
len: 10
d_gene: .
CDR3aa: CASSGEEQYF
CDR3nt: TGTGCCAGCAGTGGAGAGGAGCAGTACTTC

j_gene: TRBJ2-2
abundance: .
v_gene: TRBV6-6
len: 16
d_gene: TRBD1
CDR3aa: CASSYGTGVGTGELFF
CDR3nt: TGTGCCAGCAGTTATGGGACAGGGGTAGGCACCGGGGAGCTGTTTTTT

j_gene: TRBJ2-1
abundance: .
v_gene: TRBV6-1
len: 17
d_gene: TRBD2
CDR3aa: CASSERLAGGAYNEQFF
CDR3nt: TGTGCCAGCAGTGAAAGACTAGCGGGAGGGGCCTACAATGAGCAGTTCTTC

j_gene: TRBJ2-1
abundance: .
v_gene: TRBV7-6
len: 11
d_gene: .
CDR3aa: CASSPGNEQFF
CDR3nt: TGTGCCAGCAGTCCCGGCAATGAGCAGTTCTTC

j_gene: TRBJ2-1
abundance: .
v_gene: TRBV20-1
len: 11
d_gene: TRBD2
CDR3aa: CSATSDDEQFF
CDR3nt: TGCAGTGCGACTAGCGATGATGAGCAGTTCTTC

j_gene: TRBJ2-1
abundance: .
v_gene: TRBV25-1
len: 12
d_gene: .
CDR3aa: CASSEQGYEQFF
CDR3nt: TGTGCCAGCAGTGAACAGGGTTATGAGCAGTTCTTC

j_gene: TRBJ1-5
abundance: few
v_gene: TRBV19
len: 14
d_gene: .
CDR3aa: CASSIEFRDQPQHF
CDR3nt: TGTGCCAGTAGTATAGAGTTCAGGGATCAGCCCCAGCATTTT

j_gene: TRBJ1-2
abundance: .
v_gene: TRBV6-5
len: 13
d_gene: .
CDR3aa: CASSPGRHYGYTF
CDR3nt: TGTGCCAGCAGCCCAGGCAGACACTATGGCTACACCTTC

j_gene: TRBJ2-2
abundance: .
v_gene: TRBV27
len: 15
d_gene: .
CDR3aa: CASSSHSGNTGELFF
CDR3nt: TGTGCCAGCAGTTCACATAGCGGGAACACCGGGGAGCTGTTTTTT

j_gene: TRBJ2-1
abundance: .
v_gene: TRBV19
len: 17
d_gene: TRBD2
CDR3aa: CASSRLAGGRAYNEQFF
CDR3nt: TGTGCCAGTAGCAGACTAGCGGGAGGCCGAGCCTACAATGAGCAGTTCTTC

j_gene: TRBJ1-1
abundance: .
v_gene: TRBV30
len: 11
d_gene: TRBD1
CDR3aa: CAEGQGAEAFF
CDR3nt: TGTGCCGAGGGACAGGGGGCTGAAGCTTTCTTT

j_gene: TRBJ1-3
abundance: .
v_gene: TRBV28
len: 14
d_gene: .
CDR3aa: CASSPPRGGNTIYF
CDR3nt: TGTGCCAGCAGTCCCCCTCGGGGTGGAAACACCATATATTTT

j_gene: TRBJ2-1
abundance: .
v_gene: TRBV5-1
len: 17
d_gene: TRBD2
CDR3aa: CASSWTLLAGGQNEQFF
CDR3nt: TGCGCCAGCAGCTGGACGTTACTAGCGGGAGGGCAAAATGAGCAGTTCTTC

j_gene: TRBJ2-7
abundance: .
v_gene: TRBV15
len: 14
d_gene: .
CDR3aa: CATSTGVQTYEQYF
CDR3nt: TGTGCCACCAGCACCGGTGTACAGACCTACGAGCAGTACTTC

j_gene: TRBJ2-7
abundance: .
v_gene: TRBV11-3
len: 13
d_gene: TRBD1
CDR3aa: CASSSTGVPEQYF
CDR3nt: TGTGCCAGCAGCTCAACAGGGGTCCCCGAGCAGTACTTC

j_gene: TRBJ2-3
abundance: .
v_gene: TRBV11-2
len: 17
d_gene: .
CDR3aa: CASSLRSRGWSTDTQYF
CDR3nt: TGTGCCAGCAGCTTACGCTCAAGGGGATGGAGCACAGATACGCAGTATTTT

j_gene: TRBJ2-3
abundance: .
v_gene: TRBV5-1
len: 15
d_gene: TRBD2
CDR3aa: CASSLLAGVKDTQYF
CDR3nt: TGCGCCAGCAGCTTGCTAGCGGGAGTCAAAGATACGCAGTATTTT

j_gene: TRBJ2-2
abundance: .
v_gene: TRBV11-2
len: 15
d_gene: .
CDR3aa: CASSLGLFSAGELFF
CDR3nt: TGTGCCAGCAGCTTAGGTCTATTTTCGGCCGGGGAGCTGTTTTTT

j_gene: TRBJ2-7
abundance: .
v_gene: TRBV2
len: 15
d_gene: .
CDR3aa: CASSVSGWSSYEQYF
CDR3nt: TGTGCCAGCAGTGTAAGCGGGTGGAGCTCCTACGAGCAGTACTTC

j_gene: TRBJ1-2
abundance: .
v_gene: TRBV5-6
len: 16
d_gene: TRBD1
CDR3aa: CASSLMKGTATGGYTF
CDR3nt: TGTGCCAGCAGCTTGATGAAAGGGACAGCCACGGGCGGCTACACCTTC

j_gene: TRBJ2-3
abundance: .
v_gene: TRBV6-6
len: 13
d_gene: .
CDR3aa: CASSLQNTDTQYF
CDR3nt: TGTGCCAGCAGTTTACAGAACACAGATACGCAGTATTTT

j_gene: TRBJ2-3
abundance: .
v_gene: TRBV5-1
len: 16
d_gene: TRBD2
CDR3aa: CASSWVLAGAQDTQYF
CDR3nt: TGCGCCAGCAGCTGGGTACTAGCGGGAGCCCAAGATACGCAGTATTTT

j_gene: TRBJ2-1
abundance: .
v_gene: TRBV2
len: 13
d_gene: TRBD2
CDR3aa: CASSEDGTSGWFF
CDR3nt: TGTGCCAGCAGTGAGGATGGGACTAGCGGGTGGTTCTTC

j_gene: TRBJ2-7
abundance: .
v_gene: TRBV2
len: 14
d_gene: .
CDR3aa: CASTPRGFYYEQYF
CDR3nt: TGTGCCAGCACCCCTAGGGGGTTTTACTACGAGCAGTACTTC

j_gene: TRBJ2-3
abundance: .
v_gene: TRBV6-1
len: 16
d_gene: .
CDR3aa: CASSEDGGGSADTQYF
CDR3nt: TGTGCCAGCAGTGAAGATGGGGGAGGTAGCGCAGATACGCAGTATTTT

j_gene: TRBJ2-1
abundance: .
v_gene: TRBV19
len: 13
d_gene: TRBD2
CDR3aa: CASSIGLVNEQFF
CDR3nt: TGTGCCAGTAGTATCGGACTAGTAAATGAGCAGTTCTTC

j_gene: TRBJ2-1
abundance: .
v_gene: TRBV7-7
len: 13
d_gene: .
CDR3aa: CASSPGLNNEQFF
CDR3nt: TGTGCCAGCAGCCCTGGACTAAACAATGAGCAGTTCTTC

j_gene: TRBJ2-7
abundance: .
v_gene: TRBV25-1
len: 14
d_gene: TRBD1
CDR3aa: CASSLPDRGHEQYF
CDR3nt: TGTGCCAGCAGTTTACCGGACAGGGGCCACGAGCAGTACTTC

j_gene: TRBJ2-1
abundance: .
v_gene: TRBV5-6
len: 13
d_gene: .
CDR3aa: CASSFEGADEQFF
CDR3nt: TGTGCCAGCAGCTTTGAAGGGGCTGATGAGCAGTTCTTC

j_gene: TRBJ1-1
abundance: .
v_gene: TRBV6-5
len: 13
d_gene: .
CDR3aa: CASREGSSTEAFF
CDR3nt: TGTGCCAGCAGGGAGGGGTCGAGCACTGAAGCTTTCTTT

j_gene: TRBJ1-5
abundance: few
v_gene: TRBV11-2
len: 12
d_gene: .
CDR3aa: CASSLAGQPQHF
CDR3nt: TGTGCCAGCAGCTTGGCGGGCCAGCCCCAGCATTTT

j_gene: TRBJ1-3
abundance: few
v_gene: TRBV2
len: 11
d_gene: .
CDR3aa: CASSERVLPHF
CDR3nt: TGTGCCAGCAGTGAGAGGGTCCTCCCCCATTTT